The 32 T cell receptor beta chains below come from one sample, sequenced in a study of T-cell reconstitution after alpha-beta-depleted transplantation in children. Unique molecular identifiers tagged the TCRbeta library. TCRdb re-derived calls from the PCR reads in MiXCR, one entry per CDR3 protein. The sample lists hundreds of thousands of distinct CDR3 sequences, around 13% occurring once. Here the sequenced sample was PBMCs, mostly from graft donor cells, taken 360 days after TCRalphabeta/CD19-depleted stem cell transplant. These receptors were taken from a male patient younger than 18 who had a stem cell transplant for acute myeloid leukemia, so the T cells may come from the graft donor.

The genes are TRBV29-1 and TRBJ2-2; tentative D call: TRBD1 (5 bases). Germline lookup yields CDR1 SQVTM and CDR2 ANQGSEA. The length of the CDR3 is 13 residues. V shed 3 bases and J shed 2 bases, with 7 bases lying between them. In nucleotides, the CDR3 is TGCAGCGTTGACAGGGAAAACACCGGGGAGCTGTTTTTT. This gives the protein CSVDRENTGELFF.

The V call is TRBV5-6, the J call TRBJ1-1; D gene ambiguous. The CDR3 is made up of 15 amino acids. Germline CDR1 and CDR2: SGHDT and YYEEEE. The V end lost 3 bases, the J end lost 0 bases, and 12 bases lay between the germline ends. The CDR3: CASSSETPLNTEAFF. The CDR3 DNA reads TGTGCCAGCAGCTCCGAGACACCTTTGAACACTGAAGCTTTCTTT.

This chain connects TRBV23-1 to TRBJ2-4, with D hard to call. TRBV23-1 is assigned to the ORF class and has an uncertain function. The length of the CDR3 is 17 residues. With 3 bases removed from V and 1 base from J, the gap between germline ends came to 16 bases. The CDR3 nucleotides read TGCGCCAGCAGTCATCCTCTTGGCACCCCGGCCAAAAACATTCAGTACTTC. Translating gives CASSHPLGTPAKNIQYF.

This chain uses TRBV6-2 or TRBV6-3 with TRBJ2-4; the D gene is possibly TRBD2 (6 bases). The CDR3 loop spans 14 amino acids. V lost 6 bases and J lost 2, with 11 bases in between. The germline CDR1 and CDR2 sequences are MNHEY and SVGEGT. The chain's CDR3 is CASRVAVTKNIQYF. CDR3 nucleotide sequence: TGTGCCAGCAGAGTAGCGGTAACCAAAAACATTCAGTACTTC.

The chain recombines TRBV28 with TRBJ1-1; D gene unclear. Germline loops: CDR1 MDHEN, CDR2 SYDVKM. CDR3 length: 14 residues. Trimming stripped 3 bases from V and 1 base from J, with 9 bases between. The DNA for the CDR3 is TGTGCCAGCAGTTTCCGTCCGGGGAACACTGAAGCTTTCTTT. This gives the protein CASSFRPGNTEAFF.

The V gene is TRBV7-9, the J gene TRBJ1-5, with TRBD1 as a possible D gene (5 bases). The CDR3 is 15 amino acids. Trimming cost V 5 bases and J 7 bases, with 18 bases left between them. CDR1 and CDR2 from the germline V gene are SEHNR and FQNEAQ (reference sequence). CDR3 amino acids: CASSLGQAKDQPQHF. DNA for the CDR3: TGTGCCAGCAGCCTCGGACAAGCAAAGGACCAGCCCCAGCATTTT.

V is TRBV27 and J is TRBJ2-3, with 9 bases that match TRBD2. From germline, CDR1 is MNHEY and CDR2 SMNVEV (reference sequence). With 5 bases clipped from V and 4 bases from J, the junction kept 13 bases outside the gene matches. CDR3 size: 17 residues. The CDR3 coding sequence is TGTGCCAGCAGTCTGGTGGCGGGAGGGTTAGATCCAGATACGCAGTATTTT. It translates to CASSLVAGGLDPDTQYF.

This sequence joins TRBV12-3 or TRBV12-4 and TRBJ2-1, with D possibly TRBD2 on 6 matching bases. The CDR3 is 11 residues long. V lost 1 base and J lost 12, with 7 bases in between. CDR3 sequence reads: CASSLVSGQFF. CDR3 DNA sequence: TGTGCCAGCAGTTTAGTTAGCGGGCAGTTCTTC.

The chain recombines TRBV2 with TRBJ2-6; D is ambiguous. This CDR3 has 14 residues. CDR1 is SNHLY and CDR2 is FYNNEI in the germline V gene. Trimming took 9 bases from V and 1 from J, leaving 10 bases between them. The CDR3: CASSATSGANVLTF. The CDR3 DNA follows: TGTGCCAGTTCCGCTACGTCTGGGGCCAACGTCCTGACTTTC.

A few counts support this clonotype. This chain joins TRBV30 and TRBJ2-2; 7 bases agree with TRBD2. The CDR3 totals 14 residues. The germline CDR1 and CDR2 sequences are GTSNPN and SVGIG (reference sequence). The V gene end was trimmed by 0 bases and the J gene end by 4 bases; junction bases not matched to a gene: 2. The CDR3 DNA reads as TGTGCCTGGAGTGTCAGCGGGGCCACCGGGGAGCTGTTTTTT. Its protein product is CAWSVSGATGELFF.

At least ten counts were recorded for this clonotype. The V and J genes are TRBV12-3 or TRBV12-4 and TRBJ2-2; 12 nucleotides match TRBD2. The CDR3 runs 16 residues. J lost 8 bases, V lost 5 bases, and 9 bases had no gene match. Here the CDR3 reads CASSLLGLAGKGELFF. The DNA for the CDR3 is TGTGCCAGCAGTCTCCTCGGACTAGCGGGGAAGGGGGAGCTGTTTTTT.

The chain uses TRBV11-1 and TRBJ2-7; the match to TRBD1 covers 9 bases. With V trimmed by 5 bases and J by 6 bases, 20 bases remained unmatched. This CDR3 is built from 18 residues. CDR1 and CDR2 from the germline V gene are SGHAT and FQDESV (reference sequence). The CDR3: CASSLRTGAQTPPPEQYF. As DNA, the CDR3 is TGTGCCAGCAGCCTCAGGACAGGGGCACAAACACCCCCTCCCGAGCAGTACTTC. The whole variable domain, filled in from reference TRBV11-1 and TRBJ2-7, reads EAEVAQSPRYKITEKSQAVAFWCDPISGHATLYWYRQILGQGPELLVQFQDESVVDDSQLPKDRFSAERLKGVDSTLKIQPAELGDSAMYLCASSLRTGAQTPPPEQYFGPGTRLTVT.

This clonotype was picked up a small number of times. The V gene is TRBV28, the J gene TRBJ2-7, with a possible D match to TRBD1 (6 bases). The CDR3 consists of 13 residues. Germline V lookup: CDR1 MDHEN, CDR2 SYDVKM. V gave up 5 bases and J gave up 2 bases, with 10 bases separating them. CDR3 nucleotides: TGTGCCAGCAGTCTATACAGGGCCTACGAGCAGTACTTC. Its translation is CASSLYRAYEQYF.

This clonotype was seen a few times. V usage is TRBV20-1 and J usage is TRBJ2-7; D may be TRBD1 (6 bases). V lost 0 bases and J 6 bases, leaving 18 bases between the germline ends. CDR1 and CDR2 (germline): DFQATT, SNEGSKA (reference sequence). This CDR3 is built from 15 residues. CDR3 in amino acids: CSARDPGQGHTEQYF. The CDR3, as DNA: TGCAGTGCTAGAGATCCGGGTCAGGGGCATACCGAGCAGTACTTC.

This clonotype was counted between two and nine times. The chain recombines TRBV12-3 or TRBV12-4 with TRBJ2-1; 7 bases are shared with TRBD2. There are 15 residues in the CDR3. Unmatched junction bases numbered 12, after V lost 5 bases and J lost 8 bases. In nucleotides, the CDR3 is TGTGCCAGCAGTCCCCAAGGGGAGGGCCGGTATGAGCAGTTCTTC. Amino acids: CASSPQGEGRYEQFF.

The rearrangement links TRBV21-1 to TRBJ1-5; the DNA was not compared with TRBD1, the D call given in the table. TRBV21-1 is deemed a pseudogene. This CDR3 spans 16 amino acids. CDR3 nucleotides: TGTGCCAGCAGCAAAGTTGGCAGGGTTTACAATCAGCCCCAGCATTTT. It yields the protein CASSKVGRVYNQPQHF.

The chain is built from TRBV28 and TRBJ2-3; 9 bases map to TRBD2. CDR3 length: 19 residues. CDR1 and CDR2 from the germline V gene are MDHEN and SYDVKM. Trimming at V came to 6 bases and at J to 4 bases, leaving 20 bases not matched to a gene. CDR3 coding DNA: TGTGCCAGCAGCAAGTCCGTGGGACTAGCCCATATGTTCGCAGATACGCAGTATTTT. This translates into CASSKSVGLAHMFADTQYF.

A few counts support this clonotype. The V gene is TRBV7-2, the J gene TRBJ2-1; 12 bases agree with TRBD2. This CDR3 contains 17 residues. CDR1 is SGHTA and CDR2 is FQGNSA in the germline V gene. The V segment lost 3 bases and the J segment 7 bases; nucleotides outside the gene matches: 10. The CDR3 coding sequence is TGTGCCAGCAGCTTCGCGGCTAGCGGGAGGGAGTGGAATGAGCAGTTCTTC. Translation gives CASSFAASGREWNEQFF.

This clonotype has a handful of counts. This chain connects TRBV7-2 to TRBJ2-3; 10 nucleotides match TRBD2. The CDR3 extends over 17 amino acids. V was clipped by 4 bases and J by 1 base; unmatched bases: 8. Germline CDR1 SGHTA, CDR2 FQGNSA. As DNA, the CDR3 is TGTGCCAGCAGCTCAAATAAACTAGCGGGGCGCACAGATACGCAGTATTTT. As protein: CASSSNKLAGRTDTQYF.

The chain carries TRBV2 and TRBJ2-5, with D possibly TRBD2 on 7 matching bases. The CDR3 consists of 15 residues. Per germline, CDR1 SNHLY and CDR2 FYNNEI. Trimming took off 0 bases at V and 5 bases at J, with 13 bases between the two ends. The CDR3 spells CASSEALGGAETQYF. The CDR3 bases are TGTGCCAGCAGTGAAGCGCTTGGGGGGGCGGAGACCCAGTACTTC. Using reference TRBV2 and TRBJ2-5 for the parts outside the CDR3, the full variable domain is EPEVTQTPSHQVTQMGQEVILRCVPISNHLYFYWYRQILGQKVEFLVSFYNNEISEKSEIFDDQFSVERPDGSNFTLKIRSTKLEDSAMYFCASSEALGGAETQYFGPGTRLLVL.

At least ten counts were recorded for this clonotype. For the CDR3, the DNA is TGTGCCAGCAGCTCGCCGGGATTCGGCACTGAAGCTTTCTTT. It specifies CASSSPGFGTEAFF. This chain joins TRBV7-9 and TRBJ1-1; D is unclear. This CDR3 has 14 amino acids. Germline V gene lookup returns CDR1 SEHNR and CDR2 FQNEAQ (reference sequence). V was cut by 4 bases and J by 4 bases, with 13 bases left in between.

The chain joins TRBV18 to TRBJ1-1; D unclear. V gave up 3 bases and J gave up 4 bases, with 12 bases separating them. The CDR3 is 14 amino acids. Germline values: CDR1 KGHSH, CDR2 LQKENI. CDR3 residues: CASSPFGRFTEAFF. The CDR3 DNA follows: TGTGCCAGCTCACCTTTCGGTCGGTTCACTGAAGCTTTCTTT. The variable domain in full, completed from reference TRBV18 and TRBJ1-1, reads NAGVMQNPRHLVRRRGQEARLRCSPMKGHSHVYWYRQLPEEGLKFMVYLQKENIIDESGMPKERFSAEFPKEGPSILRIQQVVRGDSAAYFCASSPFGRFTEAFFGQGTRLTVV.

This clonotype was observed a few times. The chain has TRBV5-6 and TRBJ2-7; D gene ambiguous. Per germline, CDR1 SGHDT and CDR2 YYEEEE. V was cut by 6 bases and J by 5 bases, with 12 bases left in between. The CDR3 is made up of 12 amino acids. CDR3 sequence: CASNGLGHEQYF. CDR3 sequence (DNA): TGTGCCAGCAACGGGTTAGGGCACGAGCAGTACTTC.

J is TRBJ2-1 and V is TRBV4-3, with 9 bases matching TRBD2. With 3 bases clipped from V and 2 bases from J, the junction kept 8 bases outside the gene matches. This CDR3 region has 17 residues. Germline V gene data show CDR1 as LGHNA and CDR2 as YSLEER. CDR3: CASSQDPIAGAYNEQFF. CDR3 in DNA: TGCGCCAGCAGCCAGGACCCCATAGCGGGGGCCTACAATGAGCAGTTCTTC.

The chain recombines TRBV28 with TRBJ2-7; possible D gene TRBD1, 6 bases. Trimming stripped 10 bases from V and 6 bases from J, with 19 bases between. CDR3 size: 13 residues. Germline CDR1 is MDHEN and CDR2 is SYDVKM. CDR3 sequence (DNA): TGTGCCACCAACCAGGGGAGTGACGGCGAGCAGTACTTC. Encoded protein: CATNQGSDGEQYF.

This clonotype appeared a few times. The chain couples TRBV6-1 to TRBJ2-7; D is unclear. The CDR3 covers 13 residues. Trimming took off 6 bases at V and 2 bases at J, with 11 bases between the two ends. Germline V lookup: CDR1 MNHNS, CDR2 SASEGT. The DNA of the CDR3 is TGTGCCAGCAGGGATAGGGCAGCCTACGAGCAGTACTTC. Amino acids: CASRDRAAYEQYF.

The chain joins TRBV6-1 to TRBJ2-2; 10 bases map to TRBD2. Germline trimming cut 6 bases from V and 3 bases from J; bases unmatched to any gene: 7. The CDR3 extends over 16 amino acids. Germline V lookup: CDR1 MNHNS, CDR2 SASEGT. In DNA form, the CDR3 reads TGTGCCAGCAGAACCCGGACTAGCGGAGACACCGGGGAGCTGTTTTTT. Residues: CASRTRTSGDTGELFF.

This clonotype was counted only a few times. CDR3 in DNA: TGTGCCAGCAGCTTAAAGAGGGAGCTGTTTTTT. Encoded protein: CASSLKRELFF. The J gene is TRBJ2-2, the V gene TRBV7-2; D gene ambiguous. V dropped 2 bases and J dropped 9 bases, with 4 bases sitting between them. The CDR3 consists of 11 residues. Germline assignment: CDR1 SGHTA and CDR2 FQGNSA. The full variable domain, completed using reference TRBV7-2 and TRBJ2-2, is GAGVSQSPSNKVTEKGKDVELRCDPISGHTALYWYRQSLGQGLEFLIYFQGNSAPDKSGLPSDRFSAERTGGSVSTLTIQRTQQEDSAVYLCASSLKRELFFGEGSRLTVL.

This clonotype was seen only a few times. The CDR3 is CASSPNAGVAHEQYF. The CDR3 nucleotides read TGTGCCAGCAGCCCAAACGCGGGGGTAGCCCACGAGCAGTACTTC. The V gene is TRBV7-3, the J gene TRBJ2-7, with 7 bases fitting TRBD2. The germline CDR1 and CDR2 sequences are SGHTA and FQGTGA. This CDR3 spans 15 amino acids. The junction had 12 bases not matched to a gene; V was cut back by 5 bases and J by 5 bases.

This clonotype was seen more than once but under ten times. This chain connects TRBV5-1 to TRBJ2-1; 7 bases are a match to TRBD1. The germline CDR1 and CDR2 sequences are SGHRS and YFSETQ. The CDR3 has 16 residues. J gave up 4 bases and V 0 bases, and 7 bases lay outside the gene matches. CDR3 nucleotide sequence: TGCGCCAGCAGCTTGGGAGACAGGGCCTCTTACAATGAGCAGTTCTTC. Translating gives CASSLGDRASYNEQFF.

V is TRBV12-3 or TRBV12-4 and J is TRBJ2-2; 7 nucleotides match TRBD2. The CDR3 totals 17 residues. The J segment lost 1 base and the V segment lost 6 bases, leaving 11 bases of the junction unmatched. In DNA form, the CDR3 reads TGTGCCAGCAGAAAAATAGGGTCTAGCGGGAACACCGGGGAGCTGTTTTTT. Protein sequence: CASRKIGSSGNTGELFF.

This clonotype occurred a few times. V and J are TRBV6-1 and TRBJ2-5, with 7 bases identical to TRBD2. The CDR3 is 15 amino acids. Germline V lookup: CDR1 MNHNS, CDR2 SASEGT. With V trimmed by 6 bases and J by 5 bases, 12 bases remained unmatched. Here the CDR3 DNA reads TGTGCCAGCAGACTTCAGCCAGCGGGATGGGAGACCCAGTACTTC. This gives the protein CASRLQPAGWETQYF.